The entry below gives a single TCR beta chain sequence along with its context. The antigen remains undetermined. This sample was included in a study of cytomegalovirus exposure and HLA in healthy donors. The ends lost 5 bases at V and 5 bases at J; junction bases unmatched: 8. The CDR3 runs to 15 residues. The V gene's germline CDR1 is MNHEY and CDR2 SVGAGI. It was with 60 Vbeta and 13 Jbeta primers that the PCR ran. Assay: immunoSEQ multiplex PCR; the TCRdb copy retains only in-frame clones and omits some. The top ten clones hold roughly 4.9% of a sample with more than 95,000 clones, less than 85% of them seen once. General study findings and limits: Researchers reported in a later analysis that common viral pathogens appeared linked to several top clusters.

This rearrangement joins TRBV6-5 to TRBJ1-1; 10 nucleotides match TRBD1. This receptor was identified in a woman aged 18-29 years in good health and CMV-seropositive. The specimen was PBMCs. The CDR3 loop is CASSPLDRGRTEAFF. CDR3 sequence (DNA): TGTGCCAGCAGTCCTCTAGACAGGGGGCGAACTGAAGCTTTCTTT.